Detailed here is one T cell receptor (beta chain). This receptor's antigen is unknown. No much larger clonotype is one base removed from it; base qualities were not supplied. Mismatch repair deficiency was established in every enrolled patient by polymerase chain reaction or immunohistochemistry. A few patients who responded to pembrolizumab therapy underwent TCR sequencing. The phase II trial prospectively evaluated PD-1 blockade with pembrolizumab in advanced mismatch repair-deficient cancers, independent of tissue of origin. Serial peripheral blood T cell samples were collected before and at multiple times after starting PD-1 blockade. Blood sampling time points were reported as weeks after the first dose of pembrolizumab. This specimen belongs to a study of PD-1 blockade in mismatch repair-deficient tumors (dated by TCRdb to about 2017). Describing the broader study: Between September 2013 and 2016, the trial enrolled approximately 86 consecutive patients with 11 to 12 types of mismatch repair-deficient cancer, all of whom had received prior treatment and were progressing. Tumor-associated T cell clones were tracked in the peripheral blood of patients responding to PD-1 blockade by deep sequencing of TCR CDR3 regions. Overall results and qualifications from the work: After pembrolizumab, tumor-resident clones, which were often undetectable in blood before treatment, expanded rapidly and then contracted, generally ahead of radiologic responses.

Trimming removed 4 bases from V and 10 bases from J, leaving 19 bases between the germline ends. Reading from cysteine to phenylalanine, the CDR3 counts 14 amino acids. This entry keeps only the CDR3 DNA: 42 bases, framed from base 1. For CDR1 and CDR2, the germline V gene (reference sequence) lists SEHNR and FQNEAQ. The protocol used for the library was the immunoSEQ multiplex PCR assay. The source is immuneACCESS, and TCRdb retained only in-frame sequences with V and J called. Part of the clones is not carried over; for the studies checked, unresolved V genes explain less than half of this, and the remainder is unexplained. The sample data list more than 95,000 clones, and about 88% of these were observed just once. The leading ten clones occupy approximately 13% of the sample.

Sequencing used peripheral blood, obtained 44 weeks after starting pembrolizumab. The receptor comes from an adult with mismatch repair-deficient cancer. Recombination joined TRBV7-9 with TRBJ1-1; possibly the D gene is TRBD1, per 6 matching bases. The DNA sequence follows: TGTGCCAGCAGCTACGACCCGACAGGAATATCAGCTTTCTTT. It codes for CASSYDPTGISAFF. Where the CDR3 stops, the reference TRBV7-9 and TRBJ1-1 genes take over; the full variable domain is DTGVSQNPRHKITKRGQNVTFRCDPISEHNRLYWYRQTLGQGPEFLTYFQNEAQLEKSRLLSDRFSAERPKGSFSTLEIQRTEQGDSAMYLCASSYDPTGISAFFGQGTRLTVV.